This TCR beta chain was sequenced for a study of blood T cell repertoires in COVID-19. V gave up 4 bases and J gave up 4 bases, with 9 bases separating them. Germline lookup yields CDR1 SGHTA and CDR2 FQGTGA. The CDR3 consists of 13 residues. Measured with immunoSEQ multiplex PCR; TCRdb has only the in-frame clones, and not every one. The sample lists tens of thousands of clones; 88% were seen once. The sample was peripheral blood. The rearrangement joins TRBV7-3 to TRBJ2-3, with D hard to call. This receptor was obtained from a man of 80 years or more with acute or convalescent COVID-19. The CDR3 reads CASSSLSPDTQYF. The CDR3 bases are TGTGCCAGCAGCTCCCTGAGCCCAGATACGCAGTATTTT.